This entry is about one T cell receptor beta chain. The antigen remains undetermined. This sample was taken from a study of shared clonotypes between healthy human individuals. Everyone who donated was a Caucasian adult who lived in Nashville, Tennessee. Genomic DNA for unsorted samples, which was extracted with the QIAamp DNA Blood Mini kit, came from about 90 million PBMCs. Between the trimmed V and J ends, which lost 2 bases and 6 bases, there was a span of 14 bases. The germline gives CDR1 MDHEN, CDR2 SYDVKM. This CDR3 spans 15 amino acids. Researchers ran the assay at a deep level. Here immunoSEQ multiplex PCR was the method, and the copy in TCRdb shows in-frame clones only, minus some. Of about 480,000 clones in the sample, approximately 79% were seen once. Study conclusions and caveats: Exclusively blood specimens were collected; tissue repertoires likely differ.

The sequence was obtained from a woman aged 40 to 50 in good health. Some clones in this sample may be carry-over from other donors' samples. V and J are TRBV28 and TRBJ1-5, with unresolved D. The specimen sequenced was PBMCs. DNA of the CDR3: TGTGCCAGCAGTTTAGGAGGCCCCCTGGGTCAGCCCCAGCATTTT. It codes for CASSLGGPLGQPQHF.